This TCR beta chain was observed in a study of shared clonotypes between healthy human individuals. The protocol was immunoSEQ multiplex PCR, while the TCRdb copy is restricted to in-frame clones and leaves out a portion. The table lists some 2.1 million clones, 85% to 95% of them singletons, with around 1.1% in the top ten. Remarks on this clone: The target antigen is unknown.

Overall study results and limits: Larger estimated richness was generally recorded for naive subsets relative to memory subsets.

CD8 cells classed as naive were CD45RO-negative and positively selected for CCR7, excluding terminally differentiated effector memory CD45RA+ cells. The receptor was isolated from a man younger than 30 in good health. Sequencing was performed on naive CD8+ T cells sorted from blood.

The CDR3 DNA reads TGTGCCAGCAGCGCACAGGGGGCCACTGAAGCTTTCTTT. This translates into CASSAQGATEAFF. J is TRBJ1-1 and V is TRBV7-9; 9 bases align to TRBD1. There are 13 residues in the CDR3. V shed 5 bases, J shed 4 bases, and the junction held 2 bases outside the gene matches. Germline V gene data show CDR1 as SEHNR and CDR2 as FQNEAQ (reference sequence).